A single sample is the source of the 10 T cell receptor beta chains below, sequenced in a study of OX40 agonist ivuxolimab in advanced cancers. Sequencing used immunoSEQ multiplex PCR; TCRdb keeps in-frame clones, though not all of them. In the table there are about 48,000 clones, about 79% of which are singletons. Here the sequenced sample was CD4+ or CD8+ T cells sorted from blood, taken in a trial of the OX40 agonist ivuxolimab. The receptors here all came from an adult with an advanced solid tumor such as melanoma, head and neck, liver or kidney cancer.

This clone was found a few times. The chain has TRBV9 and TRBJ2-5; D gene unclear. The CDR3 spans 12 residues. CDR1 and CDR2 (germline): SGDLS, YYNGEE. Trimming took 3 bases from V and 1 from J, leaving 4 bases between them. CDR3 in DNA: TGTGCCAGCAGCGACCCCCAAGAGACCCAGTACTTC. It specifies CASSDPQETQYF. Using reference TRBV9 and TRBJ2-5 for the parts outside the CDR3, the full variable domain is DSGVTQTPKHLITATGQRVTLRCSPRSGDLSVYWYQQSLDQGLQFLIQYYNGEERAKGNILERFSAQQFPDLHSELNLSSLELGDSALYFCASSDPQETQYFGPGTRLLVL.

This chain links TRBV28 with TRBJ2-7; TRBD2 is a possible D gene (6 bases). Between the trimmed V and J ends, which lost 2 bases and 3 bases, there was a span of 14 bases. The CDR3 totals 15 residues. Germline lookup yields CDR1 MDHEN and CDR2 SYDVKM. As DNA, the CDR3 is TGTGCCAGCAGTTTAACCGGGGGAAGAGTCTACGAGCAGTACTTC. Encoded protein: CASSLTGGRVYEQYF. The variable domain in full, with the rest retrieved from reference TRBV28 and TRBJ2-7, is DVKVTQSSRYLVKRTGEKVFLECVQDMDHENMFWYRQDPGLGLRLIYFSYDVKMKEKGDIPEGYSVSREKKERFSLILESASTNQTSMYLCASSLTGGRVYEQYFGPGTRLTVT.

Remarks on this clone: Sequence at one end of the junction differs from germline and may be a read error. This chain uses TRBV6-5 with TRBJ2-5, with D uncertain. Germline CDR1 and CDR2: MNHEY and SVGAGI. There are 12 residues in the CDR3. The CDR3: CASSYSQGTQYF. CDR3 DNA: TGTGCCAGCAGTTACTCTCAAGGGACCCAGTACTTC.

This clone was seen a single time. This chain links TRBV7-2 with TRBJ1-1; a weak D match, TRBD1 (6 bases). The CDR3 loop spans 15 amino acids. V lost 3 bases and J lost 3, with 14 bases in between. Germline loops: CDR1 SGHTA, CDR2 FQGNSA. The CDR3 sequence: CASSFERGADTEAFF. DNA for the CDR3: TGTGCCAGCAGCTTCGAAAGGGGGGCAGACACTGAAGCTTTCTTT.

The rearrangement links TRBV29-1 to TRBJ1-1; 7 nucleotides line up with TRBD1. This CDR3 is 13 amino acids long. Germline CDR1 and CDR2: SQVTM and ANQGSEA. After removal of 1 base from V and 5 bases from J, the junction contained 4 bases not matched to a gene. The CDR3 bases are TGCAGCGTTGAAGTCAGGGGGTATACTGAAGCTTTCTTT. As protein: CSVEVRGYTEAFF. The full variable domain, in which reference TRBV29-1 and TRBJ1-1 provide the parts outside the CDR3, is SAVISQKPSRDICQRGTSLTIQCQVDSQVTMMFWYRQQPGQSLTLIATANQGSEATYESGFVIDKFPISRPNLTFSTLTVSNMSPEDSSIYLCSVEVRGYTEAFFGQGTRLTVV.

The J gene is TRBJ1-1, the V gene TRBV19; perhaps TRBD1 as D (5 bases). The CDR3 contains 14 residues. Germline CDR1 and CDR2: LNHDA and SQIVND (reference sequence). Trimming took off 0 bases at V and 7 bases at J, with 12 bases between the two ends. The CDR3 sequence: CASSIDRGKGEAFF. CDR3 DNA sequence: TGTGCCAGTAGTATAGATAGGGGAAAAGGTGAAGCTTTCTTT.

This clone was recorded only once. The chain carries TRBV2 and TRBJ2-5, with D perhaps TRBD1 (5 bases). Germline V gives CDR1 SNHLY, CDR2 FYNNEI. Trimming took 6 bases from V and 1 from J, leaving 9 bases between them. This CDR3 has 13 amino acids. The CDR3 DNA reads TGTGCCAGCAGAGTACAGGTCCAAGAGACCCAGTACTTC. This encodes CASRVQVQETQYF.

V is TRBV7-9 and J is TRBJ2-3, with D perhaps matching TRBD2 (6 bases). The V gene's germline CDR1 is SEHNR and CDR2 FQNEAQ (reference sequence). This CDR3 region has 15 residues. Trimming removed 2 bases at V and 3 bases at J, with 12 bases between. In DNA form, the CDR3 reads TGTGCCAGCAGCTTATGGAGGGGTGAAACAGATACGCAGTATTTT. Translation gives CASSLWRGETDTQYF.

This chain joins TRBV5-1 and TRBJ2-2; tentatively, D is TRBD2 (5 bases). The V gene lost 2 bases and the J gene lost 3 bases, with 8 bases spanning the gap. CDR3 length: 14 residues. Germline CDR1 reads SGHRS; CDR2 reads YFSETQ. CDR3 in amino acids: CASSFSGDTGELFF. The CDR3 DNA sequence: TGCGCCAGCAGCTTTTCCGGGGACACCGGGGAGCTGTTTTTT. Complete variable domain (other parts from reference TRBV5-1 and TRBJ2-2): KAGVTQTPRYLIKTRGQQVTLSCSPISGHRSVSWYQQTPGQGLQFLFEYFSETQRNKGNFPGRFSGRQFSNSRSEMNVSTLELGDSALYLCASSFSGDTGELFFGEGSRLTVL.

This clone has a handful of counts. The rearrangement links TRBV19 to TRBJ1-1; 9 bases map to TRBD1. Germline lookup yields CDR1 LNHDA and CDR2 SQIVND (reference sequence). Losses at the gene ends were 4 bases for V and 1 base for J; bases not matched to a gene: 10. The CDR3 loop spans 17 amino acids. The CDR3 sequence: CASSNPGQGRQNTEAFF. CDR3 bases: TGTGCCAGTAGTAATCCGGGACAGGGAAGACAGAACACTGAAGCTTTCTTT.